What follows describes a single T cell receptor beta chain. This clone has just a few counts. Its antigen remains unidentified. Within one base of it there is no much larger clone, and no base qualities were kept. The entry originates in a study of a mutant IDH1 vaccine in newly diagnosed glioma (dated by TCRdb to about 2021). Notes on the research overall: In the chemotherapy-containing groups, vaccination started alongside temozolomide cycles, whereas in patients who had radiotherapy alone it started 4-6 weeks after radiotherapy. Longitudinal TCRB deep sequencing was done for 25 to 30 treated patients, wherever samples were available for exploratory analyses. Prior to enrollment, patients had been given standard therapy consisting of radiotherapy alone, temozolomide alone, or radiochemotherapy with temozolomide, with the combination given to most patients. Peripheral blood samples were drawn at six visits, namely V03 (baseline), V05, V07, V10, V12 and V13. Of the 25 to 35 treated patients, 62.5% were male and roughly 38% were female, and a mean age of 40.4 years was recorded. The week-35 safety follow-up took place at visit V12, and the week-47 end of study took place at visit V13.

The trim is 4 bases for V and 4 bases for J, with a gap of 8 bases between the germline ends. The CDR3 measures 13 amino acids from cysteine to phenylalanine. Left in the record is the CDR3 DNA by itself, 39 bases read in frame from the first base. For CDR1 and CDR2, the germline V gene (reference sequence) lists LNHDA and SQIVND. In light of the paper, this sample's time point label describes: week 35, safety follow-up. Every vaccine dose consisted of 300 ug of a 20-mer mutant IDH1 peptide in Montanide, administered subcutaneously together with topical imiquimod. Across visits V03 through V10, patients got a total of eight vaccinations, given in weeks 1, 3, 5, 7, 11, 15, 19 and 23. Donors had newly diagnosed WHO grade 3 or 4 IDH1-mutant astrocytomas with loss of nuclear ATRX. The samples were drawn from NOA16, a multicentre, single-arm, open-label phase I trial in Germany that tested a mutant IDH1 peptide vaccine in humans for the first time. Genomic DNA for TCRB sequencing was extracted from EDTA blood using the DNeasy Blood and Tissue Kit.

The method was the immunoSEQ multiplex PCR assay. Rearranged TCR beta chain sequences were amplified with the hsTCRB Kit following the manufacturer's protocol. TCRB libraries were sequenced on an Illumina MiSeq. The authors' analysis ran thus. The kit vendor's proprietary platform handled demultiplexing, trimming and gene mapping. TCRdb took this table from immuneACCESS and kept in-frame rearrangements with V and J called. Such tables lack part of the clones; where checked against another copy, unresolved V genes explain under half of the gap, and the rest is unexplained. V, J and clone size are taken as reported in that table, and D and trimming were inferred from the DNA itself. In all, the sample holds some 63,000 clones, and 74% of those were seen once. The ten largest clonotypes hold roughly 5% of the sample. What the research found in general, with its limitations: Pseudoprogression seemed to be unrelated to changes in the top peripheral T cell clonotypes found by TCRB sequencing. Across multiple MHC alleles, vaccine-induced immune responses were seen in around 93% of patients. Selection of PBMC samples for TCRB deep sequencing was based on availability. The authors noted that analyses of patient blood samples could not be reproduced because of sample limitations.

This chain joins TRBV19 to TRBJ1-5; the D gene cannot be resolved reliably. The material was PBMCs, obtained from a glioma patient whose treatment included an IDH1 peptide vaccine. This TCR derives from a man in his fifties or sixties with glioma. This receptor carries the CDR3 CASSTQRNQPQHF. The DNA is TGTGCCAGTAGTACACAGAGGAATCAGCCCCAGCATTTT.